The 3 T cell receptor beta chains in this list originate from one sample, sequenced in a study of cytomegalovirus exposure and HLA in healthy donors. TCRdb's table, derived via immunoSEQ multiplex PCR, lists solely in-frame clones and lacks some. The sample contains 210,000 or so clones, about 86% of which appear only once. The sequenced material came from PBMCs. These receptors were collected from a woman aged 18-35 years in good health and CMV-seronegative.

The rearrangement joins TRBV27 to TRBJ2-3, with TRBD1 identical over 8 bases. J lost 0 bases, V lost 4 bases, and 9 bases had no gene match. The CDR3 extends over 17 amino acids. Germline CDR1 is MNHEY and CDR2 is SMNVEV (reference sequence). The CDR3 DNA is TGTGCCAGCAGTTCCATTGGACAGGGCGAGAGCACAGATACGCAGTATTTT. Protein product: CASSSIGQGESTDTQYF.

The chain recombines TRBV6-6 with TRBJ2-3; 9 bases fit TRBD2. The germline gives CDR1 MNHNY, CDR2 SVGAGI (reference sequence). V lost 2 bases and J lost 2; bases outside the gene matches: 2. This CDR3 is 15 amino acids long. CDR3 bases: TGTGCCAGCAGTTACGGGACTAGCCACACAGATACGCAGTATTTT. It encodes CASSYGTSHTDTQYF.

CDR3 region: CASSHVLFGPLPLYEQYF. CDR3 DNA: TGTGCCAGCAGCCACGTTCTCTTTGGCCCCTTGCCCCTCTACGAGCAGTACTTC. This chain links TRBV27 with TRBJ2-7; D is unresolved. V lost 6 bases and J 3 bases, leaving 27 bases between the germline ends. Germline CDR1 is MNHEY and CDR2 is SMNVEV (reference sequence). The CDR3 sequence is 18 residues long.